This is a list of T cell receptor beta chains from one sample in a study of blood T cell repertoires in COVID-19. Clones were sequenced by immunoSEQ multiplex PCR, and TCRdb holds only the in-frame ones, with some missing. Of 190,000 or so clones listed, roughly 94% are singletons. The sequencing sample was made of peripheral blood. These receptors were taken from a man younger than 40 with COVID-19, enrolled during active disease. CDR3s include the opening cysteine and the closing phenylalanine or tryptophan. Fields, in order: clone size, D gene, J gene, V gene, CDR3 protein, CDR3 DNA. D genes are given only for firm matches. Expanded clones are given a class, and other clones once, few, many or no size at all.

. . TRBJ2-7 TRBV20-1 CSATVNHEQYF TGCAGTGCTACAGTTAATCACGAGCAGTACTTC
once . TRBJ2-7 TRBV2 CASRGGRGNEQYF TGTGCCAGCAGGGGAGGACGAGGCAACGAGCAGTACTTC
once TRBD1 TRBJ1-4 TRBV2 CASREQGGGEKLFF TGTGCCAGCAGAGAACAGGGGGGAGGTGAAAAACTGTTTTTT
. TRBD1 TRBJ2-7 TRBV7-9 CASSLEGRGFSDEQYF TGTGCCAGCAGCTTAGAAGGCAGGGGGTTTTCGGACGAGCAGTACTTC
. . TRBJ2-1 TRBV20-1 CSASRLWGYDPGVNEQFF TGCAGTGCTAGTAGATTATGGGGTTACGACCCAGGGGTCAATGAGCAGTTCTTC
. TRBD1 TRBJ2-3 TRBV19 CASSAGQGANTQYF TGTGCCAGTAGTGCCGGACAGGGGGCGAATACGCAGTATTTT
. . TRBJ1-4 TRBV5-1 CASSSRLATNEKLFF TGCGCCAGCAGCTCCCGGCTAGCAACTAATGAAAAACTGTTTTTT
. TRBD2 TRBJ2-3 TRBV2 CASLGLAGHTSTDTQYF TGTGCCTCCCTTGGACTAGCGGGGCACACTAGCACAGATACGCAGTATTTT
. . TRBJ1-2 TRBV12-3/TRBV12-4 CASSLAGRFGYTF TGTGCCAGCTCCTTGGCAGGGAGGTTTGGCTACACCTTC
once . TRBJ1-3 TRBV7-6 CASSLGTALSGNTIYF TGTGCCAGCAGCTTAGGGACAGCTCTCTCTGGAAACACCATATATTTT
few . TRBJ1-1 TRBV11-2 CASSSGGRGPTPNTEAFF TGTGCCAGCAGCTCGGGGGGGCGGGGGCCCACCCCGAACACTGAAGCTTTCTTT
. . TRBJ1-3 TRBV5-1 CASSLDQNSGNTIYF TGCGCCAGCAGCTTGGATCAAAACTCTGGAAACACCATATATTTT
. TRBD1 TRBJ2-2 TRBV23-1 CASSQLNARAGGTGELFF TGCGCCAGCAGTCAATTGAACGCCCGGGCAGGGGGAACCGGGGAGCTGTTTTTT
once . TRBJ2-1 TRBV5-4 CASSSEAGNEQFF TGTGCCAGCAGCTCGGAGGCGGGCAATGAGCAGTTCTTC
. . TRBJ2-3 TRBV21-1 CASSKRFSRWLAGVRDTQYF TGTGCCAGCAGCAAAAGGTTTTCGAGGTGGCTAGCGGGGGTCCGAGATACGCAGTATTTT
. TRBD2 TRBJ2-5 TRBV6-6 CASSLTGTSGGGQETQYF TGTGCCAGCAGTCTCACCGGGACTAGCGGGGGAGGGCAGGAGACCCAGTACTTC
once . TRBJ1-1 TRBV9 CASSVGGGSNTEAFF TGTGCCAGCAGCGTAGGTGGAGGGTCGAACACTGAAGCTTTCTTT
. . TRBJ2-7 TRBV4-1 CASSQDTASRGLEQYF TGCGCCAGCAGCCAAGATACGGCGAGCCGAGGGCTCGAGCAGTACTTC
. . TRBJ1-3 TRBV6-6 CASSIRAGSGNTIYF TGTGCCAGCTCGATCCGGGCGGGCTCTGGAAACACCATATATTTT
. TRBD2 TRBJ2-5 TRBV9 CASSVTGLAGIRETQYF TGTGCCAGCAGCGTTACCGGACTAGCGGGGATTAGAGAGACCCAGTACTTC
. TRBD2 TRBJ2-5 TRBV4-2 CASSQARIAGVETQYF TGTGCCAGCAGCCAAGCTAGGATAGCGGGGGTAGAGACCCAGTACTTC
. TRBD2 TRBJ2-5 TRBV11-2 CASSVLAGGQETQYF TGTGCCAGCAGCGTTCTAGCGGGGGGGCAAGAGACCCAGTACTTC
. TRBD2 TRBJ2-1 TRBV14 CASSQDPLAGENEQFF TGTGCCAGCAGCCAAGATCCGCTAGCGGGGGAAAATGAGCAGTTCTTC
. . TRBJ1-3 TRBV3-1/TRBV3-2 CASSQVVGASGNTIYF TGTGCCAGCAGCCAAGTCGTTGGGGCATCTGGAAACACCATATATTTT
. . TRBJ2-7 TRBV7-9 CAASSGADYEQYF TGTGCCGCCTCTAGTGGGGCAGACTACGAGCAGTACTTC
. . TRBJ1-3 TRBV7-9 CASSLGQPGNTIYF TGTGCCAGCAGCTTAGGGCAACCTGGAAACACCATATATTTT
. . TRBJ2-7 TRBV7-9 CASSSLWSGEQYF TGTGCCAGCAGCTCCCTCTGGTCGGGCGAGCAGTACTTC
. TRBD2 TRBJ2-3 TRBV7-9 CASSFPGGRWGTDTQYF TGTGCCAGCAGCTTCCCGGGGGGGAGGTGGGGCACAGATACGCAGTATTTT
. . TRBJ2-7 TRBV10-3 CAISGQGHEQYF TGTGCCATCAGTGGCCAGGGCCACGAGCAGTACTTC
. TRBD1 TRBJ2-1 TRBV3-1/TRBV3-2 CASSPDRGLNNEQFF TGTGCCAGCAGCCCCGACAGGGGGCTAAACAATGAGCAGTTCTTC
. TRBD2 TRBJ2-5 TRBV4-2 CASSQDPGERGGGETQYF TGTGCCAGCAGCCAAGATCCCGGAGAGCGGGGGGGTGGAGAGACCCAGTACTTC
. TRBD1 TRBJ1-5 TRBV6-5 CASSYSGQAGQPQHF TGTGCCAGCAGTTACTCGGGACAGGCAGGTCAGCCCCAGCATTTT
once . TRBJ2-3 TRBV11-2 CASRKLSTDTQYF TGTGCCAGCAGGAAGCTAAGCACAGATACGCAGTATTTT
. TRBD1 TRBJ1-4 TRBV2 CASRPQGAGEKLFF TGTGCCAGCAGGCCGCAGGGGGCTGGTGAAAAACTGTTTTTT
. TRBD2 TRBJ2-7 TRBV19 CASSQALAGVYEQYF TGTGCCAGTAGCCAGGCCCTAGCGGGGGTCTACGAGCAGTACTTC
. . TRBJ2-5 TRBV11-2 CASSKGEGETQYF TGTGCCAGCAGCAAGGGGGAGGGCGAGACCCAGTACTTC
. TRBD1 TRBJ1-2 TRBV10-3 CAINPGTEPYGYTF TGTGCCATCAACCCCGGGACAGAACCTTATGGCTACACCTTC
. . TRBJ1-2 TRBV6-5 CASTRGGANYGYTF TGTGCCAGCACCCGGGGGGGAGCTAACTATGGCTACACCTTC
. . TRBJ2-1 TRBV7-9 CASTPARRDNEQFF TGTGCCAGCACCCCGGCACGCAGGGACAATGAGCAGTTCTTC
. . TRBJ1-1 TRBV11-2 CASSFTRGEAFF TGTGCCAGCAGCTTCACGCGAGGAGAAGCTTTCTTT
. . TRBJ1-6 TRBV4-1 CASSQDRRALHF TGCGCCAGCAGCCAAGATAGGCGGGCCCTCCACTTT